This T cell receptor beta chain was found in a study of blood T cell repertoires in COVID-19. This clone was detected only a few times. Using immunoSEQ multiplex PCR, the repertoire was profiled, and TCRdb retains in-frame clones only, with some absent. The sample holds around 170,000 clones; roughly 87% are singletons and the top ten take 7%. Input material: PBMCs or T cells enriched from blood (not recorded which). This clonotype originated in a woman between 45 and 60 years old who had recovered from COVID-19.

As DNA, the CDR3 is TGTGCCTGGAGTGTAGCAGGGGGCACCTATGGCTACACCTTC. This codes for CAWSVAGGTYGYTF. The V gene is TRBV30, the J gene TRBJ1-2, with 8 bases aligning to TRBD1. V was pared by 0 bases and J by 4 bases, with 4 bases of the junction left unmatched. From germline, CDR1 is GTSNPN and CDR2 SVGIG (reference sequence). This CDR3 region has 14 residues.